This T cell receptor beta chain was captured in a study of blood T cell repertoires in COVID-19. Data came from immunoSEQ multiplex PCR; TCRdb stores just in-frame clones and leaves some out. Of 95,000 to 150,000 clones in the sample, about four fifths were seen once. Unmatched junction bases numbered 7, after V lost 3 bases and J lost 2 bases. The CDR3 loop spans 16 amino acids. In germline, CDR1 is SGDLS, CDR2 YYNGEE. The specimen sequenced was peripheral blood. The TCR comes from a man in his 60s with active or convalescent COVID-19. The chain links TRBV9 to TRBJ2-2; TRBD1 aligns across 7 bases. The CDR3 loop reads CASSDEGTVNTGELFF. The CDR3 DNA reads as TGTGCCAGCAGCGATGAGGGGACAGTTAACACCGGGGAGCTGTTTTTT.